This TCR beta chain stems from a study of shared clonotypes between healthy human individuals. Method: immunoSEQ multiplex PCR; TCRdb's copy keeps in-frame clones and lacks some. Among some 1.5 million clones listed, under 99% were seen once. The CDR3 runs to 15 residues. V was clipped by 5 bases and J by 4 bases, with 17 bases between them. CDR1 is SGHTA and CDR2 is FQGNSA in the germline V gene. The gene calls are TRBV7-2 and TRBJ1-2; tentatively, D is TRBD1 (6 bases). The origin of this receptor is a man in his thirties or forties in good health. The material sequenced was naive CD4+ T cells sorted from blood. Subset specified: CD45RA+ positively selected. The CDR3 reads CASSPRTAPGYGYTF. In DNA, the CDR3 is TGTGCCAGCAGCCCGAGGACAGCACCCGGCTATGGCTACACCTTC.